The clone carrying this T cell receptor beta chain appeared a few times. Its antigen is not identified. Alongside a J-beta primer mix, a sample-barcoded 5' primer served in a second PCR lasting 7 to 11 cycles. TCRdb recomputed calls from the 5' RACE reads with MiXCR, one row per CDR3 protein. The sample lists approximately 780,000 distinct CDR3 sequences; about 26% were seen once. This sample was included in a study of blood T cells in healthy people across ages. Overall study findings and caveats: Naive T cell percentage strongly correlated with TCR beta diversity.

This same sample was also part of a study on T cells of mothers and their children.

The sample was blood. This clonotype was sampled from a boy between 10 and 17 years old in good health.

The chain's CDR3 is CASGRQASSYEQYF. Here the CDR3 DNA reads TGTGCCAGCGGGAGACAGGCGAGCTCCTACGAGCAGTACTTC. The rearrangement links TRBV2 to TRBJ2-5; tentatively, D is TRBD1 (6 bases). The J call is in doubt because the DNA end fits TRBJ2-7 better. Germline loops: CDR1 SNHLY, CDR2 FYNNEI. There are 14 residues in the CDR3.